This TCR beta chain was recovered during a study of cytomegalovirus exposure and HLA in healthy donors. V was trimmed by 3 bases and J by 3 bases, leaving 6 bases between them. CDR3 length: 13 residues. Germline V gene data show CDR1 as SEHNR and CDR2 as FQNEAQ (reference sequence). The primer mix had 60 Vbeta and 13 Jbeta primers. Here immunoSEQ multiplex PCR was the method, and the copy in TCRdb shows in-frame clones only, minus some. Found here are 120,000 or so clones, under 90% of them singletons; the top ten hold 8% to 9%. The V gene is TRBV7-9, the J gene TRBJ1-5; D unclear. This TCR came from a female donor in good health and CMV-seropositive. Sample: PBMCs. CDR3 region: CASSFPFNQPQHF. The CDR3 bases are TGTGCCAGCAGCTTTCCCTTCAATCAGCCCCAGCATTTT.